This T cell receptor (beta chain) is from a study of blood T cell repertoires in COVID-19. The CDR3 has 15 residues. V was cut by 7 bases and J by 2 bases, with 19 bases left in between. The germline V gene has CDR1 SGHRS and CDR2 YFSETQ. This table comes from immunoSEQ multiplex PCR, and its TCRdb copy is limited to in-frame clones, with some not included. The data contain tens of thousands of clones, under 95% of them singletons. This clone appeared a few times. This clonotype was sampled from a human donor in a cohort sampled during active COVID-19. Sequencing used peripheral blood. This chain links TRBV5-1 with TRBJ2-7; D is perhaps TRBD1 (6 bases). In nucleotides, the CDR3 is TGCGCCAGCTGCGACACGGGACACAACACCTACGAGCAGTACTTC. Translating it yields CASCDTGHNTYEQYF.